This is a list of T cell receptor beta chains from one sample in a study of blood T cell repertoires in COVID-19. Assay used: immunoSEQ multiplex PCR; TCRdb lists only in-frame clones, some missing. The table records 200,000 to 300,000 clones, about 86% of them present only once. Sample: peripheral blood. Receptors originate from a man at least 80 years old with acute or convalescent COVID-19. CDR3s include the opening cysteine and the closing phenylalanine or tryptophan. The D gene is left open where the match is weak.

CDR3 protein: CASSFVGLAEGKQFF
J gene: TRBJ2-1
D gene: TRBD2
V gene: TRBV11-2

CDR3 protein: CASSQLGQGRTEAFF
J gene: TRBJ1-1
D gene: TRBD1
V gene: TRBV4-2

CDR3 protein: CASRITAYSNQPQHF
J gene: TRBJ1-5
D gene: -
V gene: TRBV2

CDR3 protein: CASSPAGLAGGSTDTQYF
J gene: TRBJ2-3
D gene: TRBD2
V gene: TRBV28

CDR3 protein: CASSPSGRQRVYNEQFF
J gene: TRBJ2-1
D gene: TRBD2
V gene: TRBV19

CDR3 protein: CASSPQGGRNQPQHF
J gene: TRBJ1-5
D gene: -
V gene: TRBV5-1

CDR3 protein: CASSSFLAGNSYNEQFF
J gene: TRBJ2-1
D gene: TRBD2
V gene: TRBV5-1

CDR3 protein: CASSVQGMDGYTF
J gene: TRBJ1-2
D gene: -
V gene: TRBV28

CDR3 protein: CASSVDAGGSRGEQYF
J gene: TRBJ2-7
D gene: TRBD2
V gene: TRBV9

CDR3 protein: CASSLGTGVRETQYF
J gene: TRBJ2-5
D gene: TRBD1
V gene: TRBV7-7

CDR3 protein: CASSPYGGSTHEQYF
J gene: TRBJ2-7
D gene: -
V gene: TRBV5-6

CDR3 protein: CSVDQGTQYF
J gene: TRBJ2-5
D gene: -
V gene: TRBV29-1

CDR3 protein: CATSGERRKQFF
J gene: TRBJ2-1
D gene: -
V gene: TRBV24-1

CDR3 protein: CAISELGQGADTQYF
J gene: TRBJ2-3
D gene: TRBD1
V gene: TRBV10-3

CDR3 protein: CSVVEGGLSAFF
J gene: TRBJ1-1
D gene: -
V gene: TRBV29-1

CDR3 protein: CASSLVGSGSGNTIYF
J gene: TRBJ1-3
D gene: -
V gene: TRBV14

CDR3 protein: CASSRNREGQPQHF
J gene: TRBJ1-5
D gene: -
V gene: TRBV6-5

CDR3 protein: CASSLDGRGYGYTF
J gene: TRBJ1-2
D gene: -
V gene: TRBV7-3

CDR3 protein: CASSTPGPYNEQFF
J gene: TRBJ2-1
D gene: -
V gene: TRBV19

CDR3 protein: CASSQDYFGEWSYEQYF
J gene: TRBJ2-7
D gene: -
V gene: TRBV4-1

CDR3 protein: CASSIAPEAFF
J gene: TRBJ1-1
D gene: -
V gene: TRBV19

CDR3 protein: CASSLETGAGNQPQHF
J gene: TRBJ1-5
D gene: TRBD1
V gene: TRBV7-6

CDR3 protein: CASSLGSGGGTYNEQFF
J gene: TRBJ2-1
D gene: TRBD2
V gene: TRBV7-2

CDR3 protein: CASSEMEGAIRTEAFF
J gene: TRBJ1-1
D gene: TRBD1
V gene: TRBV6-1

CDR3 protein: CASSPQGYGYTF
J gene: TRBJ1-2
D gene: -
V gene: TRBV27

CDR3 protein: CASSVALQGTYNEQFF
J gene: TRBJ2-1
D gene: TRBD1
V gene: TRBV9

CDR3 protein: CASSESASSQGEGYTF
J gene: TRBJ1-2
D gene: -
V gene: TRBV25-1

CDR3 protein: CASSSRTGGYGYTF
J gene: TRBJ1-2
D gene: TRBD1
V gene: TRBV7-9

CDR3 protein: CASSLSRTGAVGELFF
J gene: TRBJ2-2
D gene: -
V gene: TRBV7-2

CDR3 protein: CASSLTGEGNQPQHF
J gene: TRBJ1-5
D gene: TRBD1
V gene: TRBV3-1/TRBV3-2

CDR3 protein: CASSSSGLADNEQFF
J gene: TRBJ2-1
D gene: TRBD2
V gene: TRBV9

CDR3 protein: CASSLESRGEETQYF
J gene: TRBJ2-5
D gene: -
V gene: TRBV5-1

CDR3 protein: CASRGRSNTEAFF
J gene: TRBJ1-1
D gene: -
V gene: TRBV25-1

CDR3 protein: CSGNDRGPEAFF
J gene: TRBJ1-1
D gene: TRBD1
V gene: TRBV29-1

CDR3 protein: CASRPPARGPDTQYF
J gene: TRBJ2-3
D gene: TRBD1
V gene: TRBV19

CDR3 protein: CASSLANDSPLHF
J gene: TRBJ1-6
D gene: -
V gene: TRBV5-1

CDR3 protein: CASSPVARVNTEAFF
J gene: TRBJ1-1
D gene: -
V gene: TRBV5-6

CDR3 protein: CASANPGRQETQYF
J gene: TRBJ2-5
D gene: -
V gene: TRBV28

CDR3 protein: CASSRDSMNTEAFF
J gene: TRBJ1-1
D gene: TRBD1
V gene: TRBV4-1

CDR3 protein: CASSEWAGSYNEQFF
J gene: TRBJ2-1
D gene: -
V gene: TRBV2

CDR3 protein: CSVATSSSSTDTQYF
J gene: TRBJ2-3
D gene: -
V gene: TRBV29-1

CDR3 protein: CASSPSGGGNEKLFF
J gene: TRBJ1-4
D gene: -
V gene: TRBV7-9

CDR3 protein: CASSPGRGAQPQHF
J gene: TRBJ1-5
D gene: -
V gene: TRBV7-2

CDR3 protein: CASSNQGLQETQYF
J gene: TRBJ2-5
D gene: -
V gene: TRBV18

CDR3 protein: CASKAGDTRTYEQYF
J gene: TRBJ2-7
D gene: -
V gene: TRBV19

CDR3 protein: CASSRQLSNQPQHF
J gene: TRBJ1-5
D gene: -
V gene: TRBV28

CDR3 protein: CASSYDGGGYTF
J gene: TRBJ1-2
D gene: -
V gene: TRBV6-2/TRBV6-3

CDR3 protein: CASRSGTGISDTQYF
J gene: TRBJ2-3
D gene: TRBD1
V gene: TRBV23-1

CDR3 protein: CASSLGLAGVEQYF
J gene: TRBJ2-7
D gene: TRBD2
V gene: TRBV5-6

CDR3 protein: CASSYRWETGGLTYNEQFF
J gene: TRBJ2-1
D gene: TRBD1
V gene: TRBV6-2/TRBV6-3

CDR3 protein: CASSYRQHTEAFF
J gene: TRBJ1-1
D gene: -
V gene: TRBV6-5

CDR3 protein: CASSSNSGTSPNEQFF
J gene: TRBJ2-1
D gene: TRBD2
V gene: TRBV7-2

CDR3 protein: CASSINRAVSYEQYF
J gene: TRBJ2-7
D gene: -
V gene: TRBV19

CDR3 protein: CASSQGLGRGNEQYF
J gene: TRBJ2-7
D gene: -
V gene: TRBV4-2

CDR3 protein: CASTQAGIEAFF
J gene: TRBJ1-1
D gene: -
V gene: TRBV2

CDR3 protein: CASSPSAATNEKLFF
J gene: TRBJ1-4
D gene: -
V gene: TRBV16

CDR3 protein: CASSVDTGELFF
J gene: TRBJ2-2
D gene: -
V gene: TRBV2